The 8 T cell receptor beta chains below come from one sample, sequenced in a study of shared clonotypes between healthy human individuals. Naive CD8 cells lacked CD45RO and underwent positive selection for CCR7, leaving out terminally differentiated effector memory CD45RA+ cells. Some clones are missing from TCRdb's copy, which holds only in-frame ones; the method was immunoSEQ multiplex PCR. In the table there are approximately 840,000 clones, about 96% of which are singletons. The specimen sequenced was naive CD8+ T cells sorted from blood. All receptors come from a man aged 30 to 45 in good health.

The V gene is TRBV7-9, the J gene TRBJ2-7, with 12 bases identical to TRBD2. With 5 bases clipped from V and 4 bases from J, the junction kept 9 bases outside the gene matches. The CDR3 spans 16 residues. Germline V gene data show CDR1 as SEHNR and CDR2 as FQNEAQ (reference sequence). The CDR3 loop is CASSPRTSGVVYEQYF. The DNA of the CDR3 is TGTGCCAGCAGCCCGAGGACTAGCGGGGTTGTTTACGAGCAGTACTTC.

With regard to this clone: Other DNA sequences of this sample code for an identical CDR3. The chain joins TRBV27 to TRBJ1-4; 7 nucleotides align to TRBD1. V dropped 1 base and J dropped 7; count of bases not matched to a gene: 3. The germline gives CDR1 MNHEY, CDR2 SMNVEV (reference sequence). The CDR3 has 14 amino acids. The CDR3 protein is CASSLLGGGEKLFF. CDR3 sequence (DNA): TGTGCCAGCAGTTTATTAGGGGGCGGTGAAAAACTGTTTTTT.

The V call is TRBV6-1, the J call TRBJ1-5; no definite D call. CDR3 length equals 15 residues. Germline V gene data show CDR1 as MNHNS and CDR2 as SASEGT. Trimming stripped 5 bases from V and 2 bases from J, with 13 bases between. Here the CDR3 reads CASSPARGGNQPQHF. The CDR3 DNA follows: TGTGCCAGCAGTCCCGCCCGGGGTGGCAATCAGCCCCAGCATTTT.

The chain has TRBV6-1 and TRBJ2-3; 12 bases fit TRBD2. Germline values: CDR1 MNHNS, CDR2 SASEGT. J gave up 4 bases and V 1 base, and 9 bases lay outside the gene matches. There are 18 residues in the CDR3. Here the CDR3 reads CASSEGGTTSGRSDTQYF. For the CDR3, the DNA is TGTGCCAGCAGTGAAGGCGGGACGACTAGCGGGAGATCAGATACGCAGTATTTT.

J is TRBJ2-1 and V is TRBV27; D is uncertain. Germline V lookup: CDR1 MNHEY, CDR2 SMNVEV (reference sequence). The germline V and J ends were trimmed by 7 bases and 3 bases, with 10 bases remaining between them. CDR3 length: 13 amino acids. CDR3 sequence: CASTQPGYNEQFF. The CDR3 DNA follows: TGTGCCAGCACCCAGCCCGGCTACAATGAGCAGTTCTTC.

The chain recombines TRBV27 with TRBJ2-2; the match to TRBD2 covers 7 bases. Germline loops: CDR1 MNHEY, CDR2 SMNVEV (reference sequence). The CDR3 length is 13 residues. V shed 4 bases and J 8 bases; nucleotides not matched to a gene: 4. CDR3 in amino acids: CASSSAGAGELFF. The CDR3 nucleotides read TGTGCCAGCAGTTCGGCGGGAGCTGGGGAGCTGTTTTTT.

The chain recombines TRBV7-8 with TRBJ2-3; no definite D call. This CDR3 is 17 amino acids long. V was trimmed by 5 bases and J by 1 base, leaving 19 bases between them. The V gene's germline CDR1 is SGHVS and CDR2 FQNEAQ. As DNA, the CDR3 is TGTGCCAGCAGCCCCTTGGCACTATCCGCCCGCACAGATACGCAGTATTTT. Its protein product is CASSPLALSARTDTQYF.

The J gene is TRBJ2-7, the V gene TRBV2, with no clear D. Germline assignment: CDR1 SNHLY and CDR2 FYNNEI. V was pared by 4 bases and J by 2 bases, with 9 bases between. The CDR3 sequence is 13 residues long. CDR3 residues: CASSVTGPYEQYF. The CDR3 DNA is TGTGCCAGCAGTGTCACCGGGCCCTACGAGCAGTACTTC.